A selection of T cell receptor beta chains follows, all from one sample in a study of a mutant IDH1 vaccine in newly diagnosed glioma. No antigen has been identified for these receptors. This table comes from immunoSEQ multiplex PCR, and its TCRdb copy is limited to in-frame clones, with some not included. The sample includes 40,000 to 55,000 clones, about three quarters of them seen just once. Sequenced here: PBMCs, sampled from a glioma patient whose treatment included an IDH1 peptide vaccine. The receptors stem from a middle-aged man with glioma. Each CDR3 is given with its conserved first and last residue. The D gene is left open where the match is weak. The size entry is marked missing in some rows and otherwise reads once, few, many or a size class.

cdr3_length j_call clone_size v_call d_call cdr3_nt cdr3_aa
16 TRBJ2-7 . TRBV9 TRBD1 TGTGCCAGCAGCGTAGATGGCAGGGGGCTTGCCTACGAGCAGTACTTC CASSVDGRGLAYEQYF
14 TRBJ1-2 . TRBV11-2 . TGTGCCAGCAGCTTGGGAACGACGTTTTATGGCTACACCTTC CASSLGTTFYGYTF
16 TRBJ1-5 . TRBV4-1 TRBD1 TGCGCCAGCAGCCATTTTCCGGGACAGAGCAATCAGCCCCAGCATTTT CASSHFPGQSNQPQHF
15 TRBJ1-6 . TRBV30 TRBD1 TGTGCCTGGAGTGGCAGGACAGGGCGGAATTCACCCCTCCACTTT CAWSGRTGRNSPLHF
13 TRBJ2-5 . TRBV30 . TGTGCCTGCGCCCGTCGAAGGGCGGAGACCCAGTACTTC CACARRRAETQYF
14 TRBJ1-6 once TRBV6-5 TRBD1 TGTGCCAGCAGTCGCCACAGGGGTGATTCACCCCTCCACTTT CASSRHRGDSPLHF
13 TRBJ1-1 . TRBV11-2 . TGTGCCAGCAGCTTAGGGGAGGAGCCTGAAGCTTTCTTT CASSLGEEPEAFF
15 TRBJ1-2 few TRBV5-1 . TGCGCCAGCAGCCTGGACGGCCGTCCTAACTATGGCTACACCTTC CASSLDGRPNYGYTF
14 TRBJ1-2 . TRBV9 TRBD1 TGTGCCAGCAGCCCAGGACAGGGAAGGACTGGCTACACCTTC CASSPGQGRTGYTF
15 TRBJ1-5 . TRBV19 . TGTGCCAGTAGCCAAATCCGGACAGCTCATCAGCCCCAGCATTTT CASSQIRTAHQPQHF
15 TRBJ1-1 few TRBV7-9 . TGTGCCAGCAGCAAAACGGGAGGGGCGAGGACTGAAGCTTTCTTT CASSKTGGARTEAFF
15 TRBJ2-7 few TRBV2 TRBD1 TGTGCCAGCAGTGAAGTCGGACAGGGCGCCCACGAGCAGTACTTC CASSEVGQGAHEQYF
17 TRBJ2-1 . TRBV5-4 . TGTGCCAGCAGCCCTCACTTACAGGGTGTCTCCTACAATGAGCAGTTCTTC CASSPHLQGVSYNEQFF
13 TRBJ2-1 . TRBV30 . TGTGCCTGGAGCCCAGACGTGAACAATGAGCAGTTCTTC CAWSPDVNNEQFF
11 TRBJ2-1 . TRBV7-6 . TGTGCCAGCAGCTTGGGGAATGAGCAGTTCTTC CASSLGNEQFF
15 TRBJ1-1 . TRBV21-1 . TGTGCCAGCAGCAAAAATGAGACATTGAACACTGAAGCTTTCTTT CASSKNETLNTEAFF
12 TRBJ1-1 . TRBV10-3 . TGTGCCATCACCTCCGGGAACACTGAAGCTTTCTTT CAITSGNTEAFF
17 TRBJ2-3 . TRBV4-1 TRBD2 TGCGCCAGCAGCCAACTTTTGTCAGCGGGAAGCACAGATACGCAGTATTTT CASSQLLSAGSTDTQYF
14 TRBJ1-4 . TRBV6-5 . TGTGCCAGCACTCCCGACACGGCCCGGGAAAAACTGTTTTTT CASTPDTAREKLFF
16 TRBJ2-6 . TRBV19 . TGTGCCAGTACCTACGCGGGGATCTCTGGGGCCAACGTCCTGACTTTC CASTYAGISGANVLTF
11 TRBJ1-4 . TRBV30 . TGTGCCTTCCAGGGTTTTGAAAAACTGTTTTTT CAFQGFEKLFF
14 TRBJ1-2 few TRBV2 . TGTGCCAGCACCACCGGTGGAGGGCTGTATGGCTACACCTTC CASTTGGGLYGYTF
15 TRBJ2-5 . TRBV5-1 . TGCGCCAGCAGCTTGGACGCAAGGGCGGGGGAGACCCAGTACTTC CASSLDARAGETQYF
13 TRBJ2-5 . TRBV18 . TGTGCCAGCTCACCACGAAGGGTAGAGACCCAGTACTTC CASSPRRVETQYF
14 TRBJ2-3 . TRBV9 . TGTGCCAGCAGCGTCGGGCCCGCGGCAGATACGCAGTATTTT CASSVGPAADTQYF
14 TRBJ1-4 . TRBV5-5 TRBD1 TGTGCCAGCAGCTTAGGGGACAGTAATGAAAAACTGTTTTTT CASSLGDSNEKLFF
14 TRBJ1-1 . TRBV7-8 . TGTGCCAGCAGCTTATCAGGGGATAACACTGAAGCTTTCTTT CASSLSGDNTEAFF
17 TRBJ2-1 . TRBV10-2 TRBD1 TGCGCCAGCAGTGAGTTGTCTGGGGACAGGGGCTACAATGAGCAGTTCTTC CASSELSGDRGYNEQFF
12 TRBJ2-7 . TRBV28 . TGTGCCAGCAGTGGACCGACCTACGAGCAGTACTTC CASSGPTYEQYF
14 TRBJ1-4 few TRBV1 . TGCACCAGCAGCTTGAGAGGAACTAATGAAAAACTGTTTTTT CTSSLRGTNEKLFF
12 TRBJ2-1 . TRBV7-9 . TGTGCCAGCAATCAGGGGTACAATGAGCAGTTCTTC CASNQGYNEQFF
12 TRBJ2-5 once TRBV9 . TGTGCCAGCAGCGGGGAAGGGGGGGCCCAGTACTTC CASSGEGGAQYF
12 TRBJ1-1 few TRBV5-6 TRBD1 TGTGCCAGCAGCTGGACAGGCAGTGAAGCTTTCTTT CASSWTGSEAFF
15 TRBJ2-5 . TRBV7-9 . TGTGCCAGCAGTCATGTTGTCGGGGTCGGAGAGACCCAGTACTTC CASSHVVGVGETQYF
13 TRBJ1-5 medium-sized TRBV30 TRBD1 TGTGCCTGGAGCCCACAGGGGAATCAGCCCCAGCATTTT CAWSPQGNQPQHF
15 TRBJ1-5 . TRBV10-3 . TGTGCCATCAGTGAACAGGGACATAGCAATCAGCCCCAGCATTTT CAISEQGHSNQPQHF
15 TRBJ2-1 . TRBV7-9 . TGTGCCAGCAGCCCATTTAGTGGGGTAGACAATGAGCAGTTCTTC CASSPFSGVDNEQFF
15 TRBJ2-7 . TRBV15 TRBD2 TGTGCCACCAGCAGGGCCCTGACTAGCGATCTCGAGCAGTACTTC CATSRALTSDLEQYF
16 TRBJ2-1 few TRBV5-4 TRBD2 TGTGCCAGCACCCCCAGCGGGGGGACCTCCTACAATGAGCAGTTCTTC CASTPSGGTSYNEQFF
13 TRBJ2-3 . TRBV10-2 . TGCGCCAGCAGTGTCGGACCCACAGATACGCAGTATTTT CASSVGPTDTQYF
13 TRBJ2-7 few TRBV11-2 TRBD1 TGTGCCAGCAGCGGACAGGGACCCTACGAGCAGTACTTC CASSGQGPYEQYF
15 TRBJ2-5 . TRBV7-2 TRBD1 TGTGCCAGCAGCTTGGGACAGGGGAAAGAGGAGACCCAGTACTTC CASSLGQGKEETQYF